One and the same sample provided the 16 T cell receptor beta chains below, sequenced in a study of identical twins. TCRdb re-derived calls from the 5' RACE reads in MiXCR, one entry per CDR3 protein. Of some 690,000 distinct CDR3 sequences detected, about 20% appear once; the ten largest clones hold about 4.3%. Another study also made use of these data, one on T cells expressing NK-cell markers.

Sequenced: PBMCs. These receptors all come from a woman between 18 and 30 years old in good health.

This clonotype showed up just a few times. The chain couples TRBV5-1 to TRBJ2-7; a weak D match, TRBD2 (5 bases). Trimming removed 5 bases from V and 2 bases from J, with 17 bases in between. Germline V gene data show CDR1 as SGHRS and CDR2 as YFSETQ. This CDR3 has 15 residues. The DNA for the CDR3 is TGCGCCAGCAGATATCTGTCGGACTCAACCTACGAGCAGTACTTC. This gives the protein CASRYLSDSTYEQYF.

The chain recombines TRBV5-1 with TRBJ2-1, with D possibly being TRBD1 (5 bases). Germline V CDR1 and CDR2: SGHRS, YFSETQ. The CDR3 length is 15 residues. Deletions cut 0 bases from V and 4 bases from J, with 11 bases between. CDR3 sequence: CASSLEGSAYNEQFF. DNA of the CDR3: TGCGCCAGCAGCTTGGAGGGGTCCGCATACAATGAGCAGTTCTTC.

This clonotype was observed a handful of times. CDR3 region: CASSLTGPGRQETQYF. The DNA of the CDR3 is TGTGCCAGCAGCTTAACAGGACCGGGACGACAAGAGACCCAGTACTTC. The J gene is TRBJ2-5, the V gene TRBV7-3; the D call may be TRBD1 or TRBD2 (5 bases each). The CDR3 spans 16 residues. Per the germline V gene, CDR1 is SGHTA and CDR2 is FQGTGA. V lost 0 bases and J 2 bases, leaving 13 bases between the germline ends.

The CDR3 reads CASSVAPGSGQETQYF. For the CDR3, the DNA is TGTGCCAGCAGCGTAGCCCCGGGCAGCGGACAAGAGACCCAGTACTTC. The rearrangement uses TRBV9 and TRBJ2-5; D may be TRBD2 (5 bases). The CDR3 has 16 residues. Germline V gives CDR1 SGDLS, CDR2 YYNGEE. The germline V and J ends were trimmed by 0 bases and 2 bases, with 14 bases remaining between them.

V is TRBV6-6 and J is TRBJ2-7, with 8 bases matching TRBD1. V lost 8 bases and J lost 5; bases outside the gene matches: 5. The CDR3 has 12 amino acids. The germline CDR1 and CDR2 sequences are MNHNY and SVGAGI (reference sequence). The CDR3 DNA reads TGTGCCAGCGACAGGGGCTCTGACGAGCAGTACTTC. It specifies CASDRGSDEQYF.

This clonotype was recorded a few times. CDR3 bases: TGTGCCACCGCCGGGACAGTCTCCTACGAGCAGTACTTC. Its translation is CATAGTVSYEQYF. The chain couples TRBV10-3 to TRBJ2-7; the match to TRBD1 covers 7 bases. CDR1 and CDR2 (germline): ENHRY, SYGVKD. The length of the CDR3 is 13 residues. Unmatched junction bases numbered 6, after V lost 10 bases and J lost 0 bases.

J is TRBJ2-5 and V is TRBV7-2, with 7 bases matching TRBD2. CDR3 length: 14 amino acids. V lost 6 bases and J lost 7; bases outside the gene matches: 11. Germline-derived CDR1 and CDR2 are SGHTA and FQGNSA. The CDR3 DNA follows: TGTGCCAGCAGGTGGCTGAGGGAGGGCGCGACCCAGTACTTC. Translating it yields CASRWLREGATQYF.

This clonotype was seen repeatedly, ten times or more. The chain employs TRBV6-5 and TRBJ1-1; 9 bases agree with TRBD1. CDR3 length: 15 amino acids. Germline V gives CDR1 MNHEY, CDR2 SVGAGI. V shed 4 bases, J shed 5 bases, and the junction held 8 bases outside the gene matches. CDR3 coding DNA: TGTGCCAGCAGTTCCCTCGGACAGGGGAGGACTGAAGCTTTCTTT. It translates to CASSSLGQGRTEAFF.

Ten or more counts support this clonotype. The chain recombines TRBV5-1 with TRBJ2-5; unclear D gene. Germline CDR1 SGHRS, CDR2 YFSETQ. This CDR3 region has 14 residues. Trimming took off 0 bases at V and 0 bases at J, with 6 bases between the two ends. The CDR3 spells CASSLGVNQETQYF. In DNA form, the CDR3 reads TGCGCCAGCAGCTTGGGGGTTAACCAAGAGACCCAGTACTTC.

This clonotype was seen a few times. The J gene is TRBJ2-5, the V gene TRBV7-9; 8 bases fit TRBD2. V shed 0 bases, J shed 1 base, and the junction held 4 bases outside the gene matches. The length of the CDR3 is 16 residues. The germline CDR1 and CDR2 sequences are SEHNR and FQNEAQ (reference sequence). The chain's CDR3 is CASSLASGGIQETQYF. The CDR3 nucleotides read TGTGCCAGCAGCTTAGCCAGCGGGGGTATCCAAGAGACCCAGTACTTC.

DNA for the CDR3: TGTGCCAGCACCCCCAGCACGGTCAAGAGCACAGATACGCAGTATTTT. Translated: CASTPSTVKSTDTQYF. The chain carries TRBV5-4 and TRBJ2-3; D is unclear. The CDR3 length is 16 residues. Trimming left V 6 bases short and J 0 bases short, with 17 bases between. From germline, CDR1 is SGHNT and CDR2 YYREEE (reference sequence).

In its sample, this clonotype was seen many times. The chain couples TRBV6-5 to TRBJ1-1, with unresolved D. V was shortened by 0 bases and J by 4 bases, with 9 bases between the two germline ends. CDR1 MNHEY and CDR2 SVGAGI come from the germline V gene. CDR3 length: 14 residues. The CDR3 DNA reads as TGTGCCAGCAGTTACTCTGGGGTTTCCACTGAAGCTTTCTTT. Its translation is CASSYSGVSTEAFF.

This rearrangement joins TRBV6-1 to TRBJ2-7; 9 bases are a match to TRBD1. Germline V lookup: CDR1 MNHNS, CDR2 SASEGT. The CDR3 has 14 residues. The ends lost 6 bases at V and 3 bases at J; junction bases unmatched: 6. This chain's CDR3 is CASSLGTGHYEQYF. The CDR3 nucleotides are TGTGCCAGCAGCCTAGGGACAGGGCACTACGAGCAGTACTTC.

This clonotype appeared a few times. This chain links TRBV9 with TRBJ1-1, with 7 bases lining up with TRBD1. This CDR3 spans 15 amino acids. The ends lost 4 bases at V and 0 bases at J; junction bases unmatched: 6. Germline CDR1 is SGDLS and CDR2 is YYNGEE. CDR3 DNA: TGTGCCAGCAGCTCGCGGACAGGATTGAACACTGAAGCTTTCTTT. Encoded protein: CASSSRTGLNTEAFF. The complete variable domain, with remaining parts taken from reference TRBV9 and TRBJ1-1, reads DSGVTQTPKHLITATGQRVTLRCSPRSGDLSVYWYQQSLDQGLQFLIQYYNGEERAKGNILERFSAQQFPDLHSELNLSSLELGDSALYFCASSSRTGLNTEAFFGQGTRLTVV.

This clonotype has only a few counts. This rearrangement joins TRBV7-9 to TRBJ1-2, with D possibly TRBD1 on 6 matching bases. The CDR3 covers 12 residues. Germline loops: CDR1 SEHNR, CDR2 FQNEAQ (reference sequence). V was trimmed by 5 bases and J by 10 bases, leaving 14 bases between them. Here the CDR3 reads CASSLGEGVYTF. CDR3 bases: TGTGCCAGCAGCCTTGGGGAGGGGGTCTACACCTTC.

The table lists this clonotype with a few counts. V usage is TRBV10-3 and J usage is TRBJ1-5; TRBD1 aligns across 7 bases. V was clipped by 4 bases and J by 1 base; unmatched bases: 1. There are 14 residues in the CDR3. Germline-derived CDR1 and CDR2 are ENHRY and SYGVKD. As DNA, the CDR3 is TGTGCCATCAGTGGGGGACAGAGCAATCAGCCCCAGCATTTT. Its protein is CAISGGQSNQPQHF.